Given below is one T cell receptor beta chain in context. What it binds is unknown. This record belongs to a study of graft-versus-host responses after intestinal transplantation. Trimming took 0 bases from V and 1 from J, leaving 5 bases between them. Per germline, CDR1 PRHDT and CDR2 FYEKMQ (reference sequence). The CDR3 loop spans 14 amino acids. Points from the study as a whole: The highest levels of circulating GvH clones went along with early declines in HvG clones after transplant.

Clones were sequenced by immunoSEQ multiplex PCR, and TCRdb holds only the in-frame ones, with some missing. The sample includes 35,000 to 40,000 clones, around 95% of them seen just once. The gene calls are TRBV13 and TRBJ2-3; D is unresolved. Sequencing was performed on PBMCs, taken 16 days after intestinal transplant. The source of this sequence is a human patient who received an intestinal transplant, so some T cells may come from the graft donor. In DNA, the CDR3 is TGTGCCAGCAGCTTAGGCCGGGGCACAGATACGCAGTATTTT. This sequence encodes CASSLGRGTDTQYF.